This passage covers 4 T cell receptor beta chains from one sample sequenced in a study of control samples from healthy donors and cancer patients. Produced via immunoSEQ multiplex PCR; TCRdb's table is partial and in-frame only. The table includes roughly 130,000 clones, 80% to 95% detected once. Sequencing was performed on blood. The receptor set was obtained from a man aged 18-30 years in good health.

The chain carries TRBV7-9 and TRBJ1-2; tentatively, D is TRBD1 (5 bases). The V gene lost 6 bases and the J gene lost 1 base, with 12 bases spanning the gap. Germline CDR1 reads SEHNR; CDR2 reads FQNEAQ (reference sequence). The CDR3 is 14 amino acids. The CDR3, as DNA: TGTGCCAGCAGTTGGGACGGAAATAACTATGGCTACACCTTC. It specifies CASSWDGNNYGYTF.

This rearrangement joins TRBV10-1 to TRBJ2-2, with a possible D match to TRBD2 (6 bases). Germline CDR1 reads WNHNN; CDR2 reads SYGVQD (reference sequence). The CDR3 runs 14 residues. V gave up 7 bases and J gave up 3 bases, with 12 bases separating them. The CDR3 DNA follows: TGCGCCAGCATGGAGGGAAGGGACACCGGGGAGCTGTTTTTT. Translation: CASMEGRDTGELFF.

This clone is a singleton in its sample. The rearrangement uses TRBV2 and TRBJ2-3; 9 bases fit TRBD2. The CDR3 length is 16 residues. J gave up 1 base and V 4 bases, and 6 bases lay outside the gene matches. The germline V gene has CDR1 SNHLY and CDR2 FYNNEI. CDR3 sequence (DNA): TGTGCCAGCAGTGGGGGAGCGGGGGGAGGCACAGATACGCAGTATTTT. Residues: CASSGGAGGGTDTQYF.

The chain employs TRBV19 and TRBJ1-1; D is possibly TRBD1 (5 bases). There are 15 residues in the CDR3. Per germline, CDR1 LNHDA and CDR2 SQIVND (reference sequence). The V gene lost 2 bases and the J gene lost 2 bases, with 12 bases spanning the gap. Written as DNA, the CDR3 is TGTGCCAGTAGTATAAGGGCAGGGTCAAACACTGAAGCTTTCTTT. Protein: CASSIRAGSNTEAFF.